The clone carrying this T cell receptor (beta chain) was seen at least ten times. Antigen specificity is unknown. Researchers prepared the TCRbeta library using unique molecular identifiers, the study reports. TCRdb reanalysed the PCR reads using MiXCR and keeps one entry per CDR3 protein. The data contain 150,000 to 250,000 distinct CDR3 sequences, 6.3% of them singletons. The entry originates in a study of T-cell reconstitution after alpha-beta-depleted transplantation in children. Study-wide findings and caveats: Several hundred graft clones that had expanded were reportedly the source of alpha-beta T cells about two months after transplant. T-cell counts and diversity at one year post-transplant came mainly from newly produced T cells.

The V and J ends lost 6 bases and 6 bases, in that order; junction bases with no gene match: 12. The CDR3 loop spans 17 amino acids. Sequenced material: PBMCs, taken before TCRalphabeta/CD19-depleted stem cell transplant. The TCR comes from a girl less than two years old with combined immunodeficiency, due to receive a stem cell transplant. V usage is TRBV12-3 or TRBV12-4 and J usage is TRBJ2-5, with 14 bases that match TRBD2. The CDR3 loop reads CASRTGTSGSVIKTQYF. DNA of the CDR3: TGTGCCAGCAGGACCGGGACTAGCGGGAGTGTGATTAAGACCCAGTACTTC.